This TCR beta chain was sequenced during a study of coeliac disease. This table comes from immunoSEQ multiplex PCR, and its TCRdb copy is limited to in-frame clones, with some not included. The sample holds about 4,700 clones, 60% to 70% seen once. The CDR3 is made up of 14 amino acids. The germline V gene has CDR1 SGHVS and CDR2 FQNEAQ. V lost 5 bases, J lost 6 bases, and 8 bases stayed unmatched. Study-level points and caveats: Most TRB amino acid sequences occurred in only one sample.

As to this clone: The antigen is undetermined.

The chain employs TRBV7-8 and TRBJ1-1; the match to TRBD1 covers 8 bases. The sequencing sample was made of lamina propria lymphocytes from the gut. The source is a woman in her sixties or seventies with celiac disease. The CDR3 nucleotides read TGTGCCAGCAGCCCGAGGACAGGGTCGCCTGAAGCTTTCTTT. This encodes CASSPRTGSPEAFF. Looking up the rest from reference TRBV7-8 and TRBJ1-1 gives the full variable domain: GAGVSQSPRYKVAKRGQDVALRCDPISGHVSLFWYQQALGQGPEFLTYFQNEAQLDKSGLPSDRFFAERPEGSVSTLKIQRTQQEDSAVYLCASSPRTGSPEAFFGQGTRLTVV.